The 2 T cell receptor beta chains below come from one sample, sequenced in a study of T cell changes during pregnancy in multiple sclerosis. Profiled with immunoSEQ multiplex PCR; TCRdb holds only in-frame clones, not every one. The table lists about 69,000 clones, 85% to 95% of them singletons. The sample consisted of peripheral blood, taken in the third trimester of pregnancy. These receptors came from a female donor in good health, enrolled as a control in a pregnancy study.

This clone has only a few counts. This chain joins TRBV6-5 and TRBJ2-7; TRBD1 matches 10 bases. Trimming took 6 bases from V and 5 from J; bases not matched to a gene: 7. Germline V gene data show CDR1 as MNHEY and CDR2 as SVGAGI. The CDR3 runs 14 residues. The CDR3 DNA reads TGTGCCAGCAGCCCCGGGACAGGGGCAGACGAGCAGTACTTC. It yields the protein CASSPGTGADEQYF.

The V gene is TRBV10-3, the J gene TRBJ2-3, with D possibly being TRBD2 (6 bases). Looked up from germline, CDR1 is ENHRY and CDR2 is SYGVKD. Between the trimmed V and J ends, which lost 8 bases and 6 bases, there was a span of 9 bases. This CDR3 has 11 residues. The CDR3 coding sequence is TGTGCCATCGGGGGAGGTGATACGCAGTATTTT. Translated, it gives CAIGGGDTQYF.